The clone carrying this T cell receptor beta chain was seen a few times. Its matching antigen is unknown. This sample stems from a study of early T cells in non-severe SARS-CoV-2 infection. Whole-study context: Sequencing used unsorted whole-blood bulk RNA, so chains lack pairing. The study's findings and limits: The matching step, a VDJdb search, favored anti-spike CD8 responses and missed private and CD4 specificities.

V lost 3 bases, J lost 8 bases, and 7 bases lay in between. Germline V gives CDR1 KGHSH, CDR2 LQKENI. CDR3 length: 12 amino acids. Unique molecular identifier tags were affixed to discrete cDNA molecules. Each CDR3 protein is one row after TCRdb ran MiXCR on the 5' RACE reads. Of tens of thousands of distinct CDR3 sequences detected, about 5.7% appear once; the ten largest clones hold over 5%. The receptor was isolated from an adult who was a healthcare worker with PCR-confirmed SARS-CoV-2 infection or an uninfected control (not recorded which). The sample comprised whole blood. This chain links TRBV18 with TRBJ1-4, with D uncertain. The CDR3 sequence: CASSPSQEKLFF. The DNA for the CDR3 is TGTGCCAGCTCACCTTCACAGGAAAAACTGTTTTTT.